The next 30 T cell receptor beta chains were all read from a single sample in a study of T-cell reconstitution after alpha-beta-depleted transplantation in children. The authors prepared the TCRbeta library with unique molecular identifiers. Each CDR3 protein gets one entry after TCRdb re-called the PCR reads with MiXCR. The repertoire holds 600,000 to 700,000 distinct CDR3 sequences, roughly 17% seen once, with under 1.2% in the top ten. This material consisted of PBMCs from the stem cell graft donor, taken from the stem cell graft. These TCRs come from a human donor who donated a stem cell graft to a child with acute myeloid leukemia.

Comments on this clonotype: Given a much more abundant clone one base away, this may be a read error. The gene calls are TRBV5-1 and TRBJ1-1; a weak D match, TRBD1 (5 bases). Germline V gives CDR1 SGHRS, CDR2 YFSETQ. The CDR3 consists of 14 residues. Here the CDR3 reads CASRSGDSNTEVFF. DNA for the CDR3: TGCGCCAGCCGTTCGGGGGACTCGAACACTGAAGTTTTCTTT.

The table lists this clonotype with a few counts. The chain has TRBV7-2 and TRBJ1-2; maybe TRBD1 (6 bases). Per the germline V gene, CDR1 is SGHTA and CDR2 is FQGNSA. The V gene lost 5 bases and the J gene lost 8 bases, with 21 bases spanning the gap. The CDR3 sequence is 15 residues long. Written as DNA, the CDR3 is TGTGCCAGCAGCCCTTTCACGGGGGGCGCGGGGGGCTACACCTTC. This gives the protein CASSPFTGGAGGYTF.

The chain has TRBV12-3 or TRBV12-4 and TRBJ1-1, with D tentatively TRBD1 (6 bases). This CDR3 contains 13 residues. The V gene lost 10 bases and the J gene lost 3 bases, with 15 bases spanning the gap. The CDR3 here is CATRGGSDTEAFF. The CDR3 DNA follows: TGTGCCACCCGGGGGGGCTCGGACACTGAAGCTTTCTTT.

This clonotype was observed a handful of times. The chain employs TRBV4-2 and TRBJ1-1; TRBD1 matches at 8 bases. CDR3 length equals 18 residues. With 0 bases clipped from V and 0 bases from J, the junction kept 9 bases outside the gene matches. CDR1 is LGHNA, CDR2 YNFKEQ, per germline. In DNA form, the CDR3 reads TGTGCCAGCAGCCAAGATTGGCCCCAGGGGGCATTGAACACTGAAGCTTTCTTT. Its translation: CASSQDWPQGALNTEAFF.

The chain combines TRBV20-1 with TRBJ2-1; a weak D match, TRBD2 (7 bases). V lost 6 bases to trimming and J lost 2 bases, with 17 bases between them. The CDR3 consists of 15 residues. Germline-derived CDR1 and CDR2 are DFQATT and SNEGSKA (reference sequence). CDR3 sequence (DNA): TGCAGTGCCCCCTTGGCGGGGGCGACCTACAATGAGCAGTTCTTC. This sequence encodes CSAPLAGATYNEQFF.

Many counts were recorded for this clonotype. This sequence joins TRBV20-1 and TRBJ1-1, with 10 nucleotides matching TRBD1. Losses at the gene ends were 5 bases for V and 2 bases for J; bases not matched to a gene: 8. Germline CDR1 is DFQATT and CDR2 is SNEGSKA (reference sequence). This CDR3 is 15 amino acids long. The CDR3 is CSAPPGTGANTEAFF. CDR3 sequence (DNA): TGCAGTGCTCCCCCGGGGACAGGGGCCAACACTGAAGCTTTCTTT.

This clonotype was found a few times. This rearrangement joins TRBV28 to TRBJ2-5; D is undetermined. Looked up from germline, CDR1 is MDHEN and CDR2 is SYDVKM. This CDR3 contains 15 residues. Trimming pared 2 bases from V and 9 bases from J, leaving 19 bases between. CDR3 amino acids: CASSLARTLNLAQYF. The CDR3 coding sequence is TGTGCCAGCAGTTTAGCGAGGACCTTGAACTTGGCCCAGTACTTC. Together with reference TRBV28 and TRBJ2-5, the CDR3 gives the full variable domain: DVKVTQSSRYLVKRTGEKVFLECVQDMDHENMFWYRQDPGLGLRLIYFSYDVKMKEKGDIPEGYSVSREKKERFSLILESASTNQTSMYLCASSLARTLNLAQYFGPGTRLLVL.

This clonotype showed up just a few times. This chain links TRBV7-9 with TRBJ2-7; D might be TRBD2 (5 bases). Looked up from germline, CDR1 is SEHNR and CDR2 is FQNEAQ (reference sequence). V dropped 6 bases and J dropped 7 bases, with 16 bases sitting between them. The CDR3 loop spans 13 amino acids. The CDR3 DNA sequence: TGTGCCAGCAGTCCTAGACTACATGGGGAGCAGTACGTC. Translated, it gives CASSPRLHGEQYV.

This clonotype was seen a few times. The V gene is TRBV20-1, the J gene TRBJ1-1, with 7 bases fitting TRBD1. The germline gives CDR1 DFQATT, CDR2 SNEGSKA (reference sequence). V shed 3 bases, J shed 8 bases, and the junction held 6 bases outside the gene matches. The CDR3 runs 12 residues. CDR3 region: CSARADRAEAFF. CDR3 DNA: TGCAGTGCTAGGGCAGACAGGGCCGAAGCTTTCTTT.

In this sample, this clonotype turned up a few times. This rearrangement joins TRBV28 to TRBJ2-7; TRBD1 aligns across 7 bases. The CDR3 spans 15 residues. CDR1 and CDR2 from the germline V gene are MDHEN and SYDVKM. J lost 1 base, V lost 4 bases, and 7 bases had no gene match. CDR3 amino acids: CASSSLMTGSYEQYV. As DNA, the CDR3 is TGTGCCAGCAGTTCCCTTATGACAGGGTCCTACGAGCAGTACGTC.

This sequence joins TRBV5-1 and TRBJ1-4; D is ambiguous. CDR3 length: 13 residues. Trimming took 2 bases from V and 5 from J, leaving 7 bases between them. CDR1 is SGHRS and CDR2 is YFSETQ in the germline V gene. The CDR3 sequence: CASSFGQNEKLFF. CDR3 sequence (DNA): TGCGCCAGCAGCTTCGGCCAAAATGAAAAACTGTTTTTT.

Many counts were recorded for this clonotype. V gene TRBV29-1 combines with J gene TRBJ1-1; D remains ambiguous. This CDR3 has 20 amino acids. V was shortened by 5 bases and J by 7 bases, with 38 bases between the two germline ends. In germline, CDR1 is SQVTM, CDR2 ANQGSEA. DNA of the CDR3: TGCAGCGTTTCAGGAAGCCGGAGCGTAAGTAGAGCCTATACCCACGATGAAGCTTTCTTT. Protein: CSVSGSRSVSRAYTHDEAFF.

There are many counts of this clonotype. This rearrangement joins TRBV20-1 to TRBJ2-1; D possibly matches TRBD1 or TRBD2 (7 bases each). Trimming shortened V by 3 bases and J by 9 bases, and 18 bases separated the two germline ends. The CDR3 loop spans 14 amino acids. CDR1 and CDR2 from the germline V gene are DFQATT and SNEGSKA (reference sequence). CDR3 amino acids: CSARLPGRGLEQFF. CDR3 DNA: TGCAGTGCTAGGCTTCCGGGGAGGGGGCTTGAGCAGTTCTTC.

In its sample, this clonotype was seen many times. The V call is TRBV7-2, the J call TRBJ2-5; a weak D match, TRBD1 (5 bases). The germline gives CDR1 SGHTA, CDR2 FQGNSA. CDR3 size: 15 residues. With 5 bases removed from V and 4 bases from J, the gap between germline ends came to 17 bases. CDR3 in DNA: TGTGCCAGCAGCGAAATGCAGGGAATTCGAGAGACCCAGTACTTC. Protein: CASSEMQGIRETQYF.

This clonotype was recorded many times. The gene calls are TRBV20-1 and TRBJ1-2; possible D gene TRBD1, 6 bases. Germline V gene lookup returns CDR1 DFQATT and CDR2 SNEGSKA (reference sequence). The CDR3 extends over 13 amino acids. The V end was cut by 4 bases, the J end by 7 bases, with 16 bases between. Written as DNA, the CDR3 is TGCAGTGCTAAGGGGGGGACCATGGGTGGCTACACCTTC. It codes for CSAKGGTMGGYTF.

The sample holds many counts of this clonotype. The genes are TRBV6-4 and TRBJ2-1, with 9 bases matching TRBD2. The CDR3 extends over 15 amino acids. The V segment lost 2 bases and the J segment 6 bases; nucleotides outside the gene matches: 5. CDR1 is MRHNA, CDR2 SNTAGT, per germline. The CDR3 spells CASSDGTSNVNEQFF. Here the CDR3 DNA reads TGTGCCAGCAGTGACGGGACTAGCAATGTCAATGAGCAGTTCTTC.

V usage is TRBV11-2 and J usage is TRBJ2-3; possible D gene TRBD2, 6 bases. The CDR3 runs to 16 residues. V shed 7 bases and J shed 2 bases, with 19 bases lying between them. The germline V gene encodes CDR1 SGHAT and CDR2 FQNNGV. CDR3 in DNA: TGTGCCAGCACCCTAGTTCCCGGGGGAAACACAGATACGCAGTATTTT. Residues: CASTLVPGGNTDTQYF.

This clonotype was seen a few times. The V and J genes are TRBV12-3 or TRBV12-4 and TRBJ2-7; D remains unclear. This CDR3 contains 13 residues. With 4 bases removed from V and 6 bases from J, the gap between germline ends came to 13 bases. CDR3 sequence reads: CASSSNRPGEQYF. CDR3 nucleotides: TGTGCCAGCAGTTCGAACAGACCTGGCGAGCAGTACTTC.

The genes are TRBV12-3 or TRBV12-4 and TRBJ2-3; D unresolved. CDR3 length: 13 residues. Trimming took 2 bases from V and 6 from J, leaving 9 bases between them. CDR3 region: CASSLRLGDTQYF. The CDR3 DNA is TGTGCCAGCAGTTTAAGGTTGGGGGATACGCAGTATTTT.

Turning to this clonotype: The junction shows a germline mismatch at one end, possibly a read error. The V call is TRBV20-1, the J call TRBJ2-6; maybe TRBD1 (6 bases). The CDR3 covers 15 residues. Germline lookup yields CDR1 DFQATT and CDR2 SNEGSKA (reference sequence). CDR3 protein: CSAREQGSGDNVLTF. CDR3 nucleotide sequence: TGCAGTGCTAGGGAACAGGGTTCTGGGGACAACGTCCTGACTTTC.

The chain employs TRBV20-1 and TRBJ2-1; D call uncertain. The germline V gene encodes CDR1 DFQATT and CDR2 SNEGSKA (reference sequence). The CDR3 sequence is 14 residues long. The V end lost 2 bases, the J end lost 16 bases, and 24 bases lay between the germline ends. The chain's CDR3 is CSARKAERVLRRFF. The CDR3, as DNA: TGCAGTGCTAGAAAGGCAGAAAGGGTCCTCCGGAGATTCTTC.

The table lists this clonotype with many counts. The chain links TRBV10-2 to TRBJ2-7; 7 positions agree with TRBD2. V trimming: 6 bases; J trimming: 3 bases; junction bases outside the gene matches: 5. This CDR3 has 13 residues. CDR1 is WSHSY, CDR2 SAAADI, per germline. In nucleotides, the CDR3 is TGCGCCAGCAGCCCCGGGACTATCTACGAGCAGTACTTC. Translated, it gives CASSPGTIYEQYF.

This clonotype was seen repeatedly, ten times or more. The chain is built from TRBV20-1 and TRBJ2-2, with a tentative D call TRBD1 (6 bases). Per germline, CDR1 DFQATT and CDR2 SNEGSKA (reference sequence). This CDR3 has 12 amino acids. Trimming pared 5 bases from V and 5 bases from J, leaving 9 bases between. Here the CDR3 DNA reads TGCAGTGCTCGGGACACTACCGGGGAGCTGTTTTTT. Its translation is CSARDTTGELFF.

The chain has TRBV7-2 and TRBJ2-6; D ambiguous. This CDR3 has 16 amino acids. V was clipped by 4 bases and J by 0 bases, with 10 bases between them. Germline assignment: CDR1 SGHTA and CDR2 FQGNSA. CDR3 bases: TGTGCCAGCAGCTCCGGACGGATCTCTGGGGCCAACGTCCTGACTTTC. Protein sequence: CASSSGRISGANVLTF. The variable domain in full, completed from reference TRBV7-2 and TRBJ2-6, reads GAGVSQSPSNKVTEKGKDVELRCDPISGHTALYWYRQSLGQGLEFLIYFQGNSAPDKSGLPSDRFSAERTGGSVSTLTIQRTQQEDSAVYLCASSSGRISGANVLTFGAGSRLTVL.

Concerning this clonotype: Sequence at one end of the junction differs from germline and may be a read error. This chain connects TRBV29-1 to TRBJ1-2; D may be TRBD1 (5 bases). This CDR3 comprises 11 residues. CDR1 is SQVTM, CDR2 ANQGSEA, per germline. The chain's CDR3 is CSASSGALFFF. The CDR3 bases are TGCAGCGCCTCCTCCGGGGCCCTGTTTTTTTTC.

Ten or more counts support this clonotype. The V call is TRBV20-1, the J call TRBJ2-7; tentatively, D is TRBD1 or TRBD2 (5 bases each). The CDR3 is made up of 14 amino acids. V lost 2 bases and J 3 bases, leaving 14 bases between the germline ends. Germline values: CDR1 DFQATT, CDR2 SNEGSKA (reference sequence). In DNA, the CDR3 is TGCAGTGCTAGACCCGGGACCCGAGGCTACGAGCAGTACTTC. This codes for CSARPGTRGYEQYF.

This chain connects TRBV24-1 to TRBJ2-2, with D possibly being TRBD1 (6 bases). The V gene lost 4 bases and the J gene lost 8 bases, with 13 bases spanning the gap. Per the germline V gene, CDR1 is KGHDR and CDR2 is SFDVKD. There are 14 residues in the CDR3. The CDR3 loop reads CATSEMDSSGELFF. The CDR3 region has the DNA TGTGCCACCAGTGAGATGGACAGTTCTGGGGAGCTGTTTTTT.

This clonotype has only a few counts. The chain combines TRBV29-1 with TRBJ2-3; 9 bases align to TRBD2. The germline CDR1 and CDR2 sequences are SQVTM and ANQGSEA. V shed 2 bases, J shed 3 bases, and the junction held 6 bases outside the gene matches. The CDR3 covers 15 residues. The CDR3 sequence: CSVEFGGGETDTQYF. CDR3 in DNA: TGCAGCGTTGAATTTGGCGGGGGGGAGACAGATACGCAGTATTTT.

This clonotype was observed at least ten times. This sequence joins TRBV20-1 and TRBJ2-1; 10 bases match TRBD1. V shed 6 bases, J shed 9 bases, and the junction held 11 bases outside the gene matches. The CDR3 has 14 residues. The germline V gene has CDR1 DFQATT and CDR2 SNEGSKA (reference sequence). The CDR3 coding sequence is TGCAGTGCACTGCGCCGACAGGGGGCGCTTGAGCAGTTCTTC. Its protein product is CSALRRQGALEQFF.

This clonotype occurred many times. The rearrangement joins TRBV29-1 to TRBJ1-1; 7 bases line up with TRBD1. The CDR3 consists of 14 residues. The trim removed 6 bases at V and 0 bases at J, leaving 7 bases unmatched. CDR1 SQVTM and CDR2 ANQGSEA come from the germline V gene. The CDR3 protein is CSVPGGGLNTEAFF. Here the CDR3 DNA reads TGCAGCGTCCCAGGGGGTGGGTTGAACACTGAAGCTTTCTTT.